This paragraph reports one T cell receptor beta chain. Antigen specificity is unknown. These data originate in a study of cytomegalovirus exposure and HLA in healthy donors. Study results and limitations: In a later analysis, parvovirus B19, influenza, CMV and Epstein-Barr virus appeared linked to several top co-occurrence clusters. Many donors shared some public TCRs, even though most TCR sequences were rare. The Asian-associated ancestry cluster reportedly had fewer N-insertions than the roughly 720-donor mean in a later analysis.

V dropped 7 bases and J dropped 2; count of bases not matched to a gene: 11. The CDR3 totals 16 residues. Healthy bone marrow donors made up the cohort. Amplification used 60 Vbeta primers and 13 Jbeta primers. TCRdb's copy holds only in-frame clones and misses some; the assay was immunoSEQ multiplex PCR. The repertoire holds about 160,000 clones, with about 81% as singletons. The J gene is TRBJ1-5, the V gene TRBV23-1; TRBD1 matches at 7 bases. TRBV23-1 counts as an open reading frame of uncertain function. This TCR was sampled from a girl aged 10-17 years in good health and CMV-seropositive. Source material: PBMCs. This CDR3 is CASIPGTVEGNQPQHF. The CDR3 DNA is TGCGCCAGCATACCCGGGACAGTCGAGGGCAATCAGCCCCAGCATTTT.